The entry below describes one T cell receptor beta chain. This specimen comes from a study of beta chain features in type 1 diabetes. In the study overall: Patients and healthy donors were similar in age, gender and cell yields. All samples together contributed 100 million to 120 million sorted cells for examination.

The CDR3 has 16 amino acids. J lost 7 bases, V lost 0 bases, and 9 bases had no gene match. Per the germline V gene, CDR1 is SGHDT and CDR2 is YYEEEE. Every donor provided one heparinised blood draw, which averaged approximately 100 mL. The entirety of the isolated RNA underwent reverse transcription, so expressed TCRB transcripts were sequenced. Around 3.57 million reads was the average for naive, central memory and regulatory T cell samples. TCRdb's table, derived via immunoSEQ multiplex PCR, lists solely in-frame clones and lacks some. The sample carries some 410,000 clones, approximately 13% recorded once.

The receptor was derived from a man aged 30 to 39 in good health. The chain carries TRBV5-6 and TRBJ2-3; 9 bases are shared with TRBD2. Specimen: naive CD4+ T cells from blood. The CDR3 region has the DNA TGTGCCAGCAGCTTGGCCGGCGGGAGGGCCCTGAATACGCAGTATTTT. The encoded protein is CASSLAGGRALNTQYF.